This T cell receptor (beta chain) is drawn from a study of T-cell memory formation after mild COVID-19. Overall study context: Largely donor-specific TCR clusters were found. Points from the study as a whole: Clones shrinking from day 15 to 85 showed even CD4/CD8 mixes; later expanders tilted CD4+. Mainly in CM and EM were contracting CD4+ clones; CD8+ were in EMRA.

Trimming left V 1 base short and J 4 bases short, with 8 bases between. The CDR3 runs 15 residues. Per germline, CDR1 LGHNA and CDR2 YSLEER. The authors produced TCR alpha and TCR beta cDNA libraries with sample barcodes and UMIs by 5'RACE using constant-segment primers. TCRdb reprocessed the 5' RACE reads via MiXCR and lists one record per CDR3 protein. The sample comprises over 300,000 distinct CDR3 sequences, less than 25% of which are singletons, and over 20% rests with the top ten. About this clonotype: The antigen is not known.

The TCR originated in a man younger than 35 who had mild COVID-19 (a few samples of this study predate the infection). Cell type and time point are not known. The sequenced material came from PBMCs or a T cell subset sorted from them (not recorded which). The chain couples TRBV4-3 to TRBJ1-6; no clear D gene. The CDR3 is CASSQGALYNSPLHF. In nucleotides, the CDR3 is TGCGCCAGCAGCCAAGGGGCACTTTATAATTCACCCCTCCACTTT.